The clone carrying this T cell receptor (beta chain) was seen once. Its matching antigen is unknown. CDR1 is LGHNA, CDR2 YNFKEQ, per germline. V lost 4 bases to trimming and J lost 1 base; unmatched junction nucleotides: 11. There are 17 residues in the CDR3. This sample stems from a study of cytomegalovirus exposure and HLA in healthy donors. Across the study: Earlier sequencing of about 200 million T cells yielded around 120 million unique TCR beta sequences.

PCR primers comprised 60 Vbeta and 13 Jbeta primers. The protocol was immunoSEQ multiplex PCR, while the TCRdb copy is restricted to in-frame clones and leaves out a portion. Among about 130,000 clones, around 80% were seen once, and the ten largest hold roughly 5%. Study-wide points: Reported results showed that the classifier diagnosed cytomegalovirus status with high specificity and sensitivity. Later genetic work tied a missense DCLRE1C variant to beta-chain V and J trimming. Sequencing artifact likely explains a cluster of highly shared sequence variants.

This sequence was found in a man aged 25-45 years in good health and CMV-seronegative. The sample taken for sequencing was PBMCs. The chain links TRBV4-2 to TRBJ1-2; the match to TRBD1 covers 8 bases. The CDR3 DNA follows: TGTGCCAGCAGCCCCGGCAGGGGGCTATACTTTAACTATGGCTACACCTTC. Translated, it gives CASSPGRGLYFNYGYTF.